The present T cell receptor (beta chain) was sequenced within a study of T-cell memory formation after mild COVID-19. Findings and limits, study-wide: Some clones that responded turned up in pre-infection memory, which suggests that cross-reactive memory joined in. Proof of SARS-CoV-2 specificity was absent for the second-wave clones that crested on day 37.

As concerns this clonotype: Its matching antigen is unknown.

Deletions cut 4 bases from V and 5 bases from J, with 15 bases between. This CDR3 is built from 14 residues. CDR1 and CDR2 from the germline V gene are SGHRS and YFSETQ. TCRdb fed the 5' RACE reads into MiXCR, producing one record per CDR3 protein. The sample has roughly 500,000 distinct CDR3 sequences; roughly 20% are singletons. This TCR came from an adult woman who had mild COVID-19 (a few samples of this study predate the infection). Cell type and time point are not known. The sample was PBMCs or a T cell subset sorted from them (not recorded which). This chain links TRBV5-1 with TRBJ1-2; D possibly corresponds to TRBD1 (6 bases). CDR3 protein: CASSPSGDRYGYTF. In DNA, the CDR3 is TGCGCCAGCAGCCCCTCAGGGGATCGGTATGGCTACACCTTC.